This TCR beta chain was captured in a study of blood T cell repertoires in COVID-19. About the study: Specimens from acute and convalescent COVID-19 originated in the United States, Italy and Spain. In each case, the material was cDNA or gDNA derived from T cells, B-cell-depleted T cells, or PBMCs.

The germline CDR1 and CDR2 sequences are SGHTA and FQGNSA. The J segment lost 7 bases and the V segment lost 3 bases, leaving 5 bases of the junction unmatched. The CDR3 is 14 amino acids. Per the original methods: Amplifying reference gene primers gave estimates of nucleated cell counts. TCRdb's copy holds only in-frame clones and misses some; the assay was immunoSEQ multiplex PCR. V and J calls plus clone size are reproduced from that table; the DNA served to infer D and trimming. The data show 120,000 or so clones, with approximately 82% seen just once and under 6% held by the top ten. The V gene is TRBV7-2, the J gene TRBJ1-1, with 10 positions matching TRBD1. The receptor comes from an elderly man with active or convalescent COVID-19. The material sequenced was peripheral blood. The CDR3 spells CASSLRQGAFEAFF. The CDR3 DNA reads TGTGCCAGCAGCTTGAGACAGGGGGCGTTTGAAGCTTTCTTT.